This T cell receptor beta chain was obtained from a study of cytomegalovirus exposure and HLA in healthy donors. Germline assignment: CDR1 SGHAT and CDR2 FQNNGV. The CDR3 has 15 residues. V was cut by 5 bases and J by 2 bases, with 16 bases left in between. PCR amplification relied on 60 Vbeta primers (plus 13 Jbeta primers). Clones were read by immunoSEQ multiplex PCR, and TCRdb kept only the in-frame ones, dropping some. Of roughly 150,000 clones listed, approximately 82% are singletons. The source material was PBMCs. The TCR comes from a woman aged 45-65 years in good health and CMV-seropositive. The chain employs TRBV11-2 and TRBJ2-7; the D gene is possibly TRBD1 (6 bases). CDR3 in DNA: TGTGCCAGCAGCCCGACAGGTGGCCTGCCCTACGAGCAGTACTTC. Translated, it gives CASSPTGGLPYEQYF.